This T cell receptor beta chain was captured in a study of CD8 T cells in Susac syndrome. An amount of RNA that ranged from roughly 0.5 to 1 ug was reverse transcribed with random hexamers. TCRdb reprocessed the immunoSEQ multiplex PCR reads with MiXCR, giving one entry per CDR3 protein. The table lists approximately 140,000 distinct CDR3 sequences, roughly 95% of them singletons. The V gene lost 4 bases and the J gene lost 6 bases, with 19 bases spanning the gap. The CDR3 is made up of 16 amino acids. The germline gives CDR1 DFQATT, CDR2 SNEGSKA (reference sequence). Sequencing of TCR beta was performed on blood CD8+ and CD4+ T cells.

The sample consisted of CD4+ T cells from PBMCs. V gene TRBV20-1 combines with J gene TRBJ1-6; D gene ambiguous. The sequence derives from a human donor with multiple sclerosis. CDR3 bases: TGCAGTGCTACTCCCCAGCGAGGTTTCGGTAATTCACCCCTCCACTTT. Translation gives CSATPQRGFGNSPLHF.